The source of this T cell receptor beta chain is a study of neurological immune-mediated disorders. Study-wide points: Across subjects, expanded clones had no CDR3 amino acid sequences in common, pointing to private repertoires in all groups.

The V gene end was trimmed by 1 base and the J gene end by 9 bases; junction bases not matched to a gene: 13. The germline V gene encodes CDR1 SGHTA and CDR2 FQGNSA. The CDR3 has 17 residues. PBMCs numbering 2 million and stored at -80 C yielded the unsorted libraries. TCRdb itself ran the 5' RACE reads through MiXCR, one entry per CDR3 protein. The table records about 59,000 distinct CDR3 sequences, about an eighth of them present only once. There are many counts of this clonotype. Antigen: not known. The sequence was obtained from a woman in her fifties or sixties with HTLV-1-associated myelopathy (HAM/TSP). Sequenced sample: PBMCs. The V gene is TRBV7-2, the J gene TRBJ2-1; 9 positions match TRBD2. In DNA form, the CDR3 reads TGTGCCAGCAGCTTAGGTCTTAGCGGGGGTAGTGGGGGTGAGCAGTTCTTC. Its protein product is CASSLGLSGGSGGEQFF.